The sequence of this TCR beta chain was determined in a study of regulatory T cells in long-lasting Graves disease. Study results and caveats: New patients shared fewer public clonotypes (over 900) than persistent patients did (around 2,900).

This clonotype was observed many times. Its antigen is unknown. The V gene end was trimmed by 8 bases and the J gene end by 15 bases; junction bases not matched to a gene: 10. Germline V gene sequence: CDR1 PRHDT, CDR2 FYEKMQ (reference sequence). There are 12 residues in the CDR3. TCR beta libraries were built with iRepertoire HTBI primers and Arm-PCR of CDR3 regions. TCRdb independently ran MiXCR on the multiplex PCR reads; one entry per CDR3 protein. The data show under 450,000 distinct CDR3 sequences, with 10% to 15% seen just once and 18% held by the top ten. The time point here: newly diagnosed GD, antithyroid drugs for less than 3 months. PBMCs were the source of the RNA used for TCR sequencing. The sample was also reused in another study, on T cells in Graves' hyperthyroidism and ophthalmopathy. In that study: Each diagnosis drew on symptoms, thyroxine, TRAb, thyroid ultrasound and orbital computed tomography findings.

This receptor was obtained from a woman aged 18-30 years with Graves disease. Material: peripheral blood mononuclear cells (PBMCs), obtained at new diagnosis, from a patient treated with antithyroid drugs. The rearrangement uses TRBV13 and TRBJ2-1, with 10 bases fitting TRBD2. The CDR3 reads CASSGTSDLRFF. CDR3 in DNA: TGTGCCAGCTCGGGGACTAGCGATCTTCGGTTCTTC.